Following are 6 T cell receptor beta chains from one sample sequenced in a study of spatial heterogeneity in lung cancer. Time point in this sample: sample taken at primary tumor resection. TCRdb passed the 5' RACE reads through MiXCR, listing each CDR3 protein once. The repertoire holds roughly 13,000 distinct CDR3 sequences, with around 4% as singletons. Sequences were derived from PBMCs, sampled at surgery. The receptors stem from a male donor with early-stage non-small cell lung cancer.

A few counts support this clonotype. The chain couples TRBV25-1 to TRBJ2-7; D is unclear. Trimming removed 2 bases from V and 4 bases from J, with 9 bases in between. From germline, CDR1 is MGHDK and CDR2 SYGVNS. There are 13 residues in the CDR3. The CDR3 region has the DNA TGTGCCAGCAGTGAACAGCTCTTTTACGAGCAGTACTTC. Translating it yields CASSEQLFYEQYF.

This clonotype was seen many times. V gene TRBV28 combines with J gene TRBJ1-1; no clear D. Trimming removed 8 bases at V and 6 bases at J, with 10 bases between. This CDR3 is built from 11 residues. Germline assignment: CDR1 MDHEN and CDR2 SYDVKM. The CDR3 DNA reads TGTGCCAGCCGTCTCAGATCTGAAGCTTTCTTT. Translating gives CASRLRSEAFF.

In its sample, this clonotype was seen many times. The gene calls are TRBV7-9 and TRBJ2-7, with 11 nucleotides matching TRBD2. J was trimmed by 1 base and V by 5 bases; bases with no gene match: 1. The CDR3 has 14 residues. Germline assignment: CDR1 SEHNR and CDR2 FQNEAQ (reference sequence). In DNA, the CDR3 is TGTGCCAGCAGCCGACTAGCGGGATCCTACGAGCAGTACTTC. It specifies CASSRLAGSYEQYF. Full variable domain (rest looked up from reference TRBV7-9 and TRBJ2-7): DTGVSQNPRHKITKRGQNVTFRCDPISEHNRLYWYRQTLGQGPEFLTYFQNEAQLEKSRLLSDRFSAERPKGSFSTLEIQRTEQGDSAMYLCASSRLAGSYEQYFGPGTRLTVT.

Ten or more counts support this clonotype. The chain has TRBV24-1 and TRBJ2-2; 8 nucleotides line up with TRBD1. V lost 2 bases and J lost 4; bases outside the gene matches: 2. Per the germline V gene, CDR1 is KGHDR and CDR2 is SFDVKD. This CDR3 comprises 15 residues. The CDR3 bases are TGTGCCACCAGTGATTCCAGGGGGCTCACCGGGGAGCTGTTTTTT. Amino acid sequence: CATSDSRGLTGELFF.

V and J are TRBV7-3 and TRBJ2-7, with 9 bases matching TRBD1. Germline lookup yields CDR1 SGHTA and CDR2 FQGTGA. The CDR3 is 15 amino acids. The V gene end was trimmed by 5 bases and the J gene end by 2 bases; junction bases not matched to a gene: 7. The chain's CDR3 is CASSPSGQGPYEQYF. CDR3 bases: TGTGCCAGCAGCCCCTCGGGACAGGGCCCCTACGAGCAGTACTTC.

This chain links TRBV7-8 with TRBJ1-5; a weak D match, TRBD1 (6 bases). The germline CDR1 and CDR2 sequences are SGHVS and FQNEAQ. Trimming stripped 0 bases from V and 2 bases from J, with 8 bases between. The length of the CDR3 is 15 residues. CDR3 DNA sequence: TGTGCCAGCAGCTTAGCCAGGGGAGGCAATCAGCCCCAGCATTTT. Amino acid sequence: CASSLARGGNQPQHF.